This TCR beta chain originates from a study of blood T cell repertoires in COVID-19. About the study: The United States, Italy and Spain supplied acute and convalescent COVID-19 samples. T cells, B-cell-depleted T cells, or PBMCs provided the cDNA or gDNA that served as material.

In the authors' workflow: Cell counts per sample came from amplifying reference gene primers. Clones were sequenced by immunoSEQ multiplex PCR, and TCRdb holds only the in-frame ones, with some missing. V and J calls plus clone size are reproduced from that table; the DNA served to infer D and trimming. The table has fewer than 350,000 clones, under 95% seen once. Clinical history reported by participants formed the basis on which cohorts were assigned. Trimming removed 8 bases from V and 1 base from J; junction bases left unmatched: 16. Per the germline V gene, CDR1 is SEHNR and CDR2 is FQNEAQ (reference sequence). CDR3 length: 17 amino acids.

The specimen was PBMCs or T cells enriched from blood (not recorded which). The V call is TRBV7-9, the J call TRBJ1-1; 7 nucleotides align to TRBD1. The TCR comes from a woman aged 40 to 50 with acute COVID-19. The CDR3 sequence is CASALTHRGRTNTEAFF. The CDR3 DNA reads TGTGCCAGCGCCTTAACCCACAGGGGCCGGACGAACACTGAAGCTTTCTTT.